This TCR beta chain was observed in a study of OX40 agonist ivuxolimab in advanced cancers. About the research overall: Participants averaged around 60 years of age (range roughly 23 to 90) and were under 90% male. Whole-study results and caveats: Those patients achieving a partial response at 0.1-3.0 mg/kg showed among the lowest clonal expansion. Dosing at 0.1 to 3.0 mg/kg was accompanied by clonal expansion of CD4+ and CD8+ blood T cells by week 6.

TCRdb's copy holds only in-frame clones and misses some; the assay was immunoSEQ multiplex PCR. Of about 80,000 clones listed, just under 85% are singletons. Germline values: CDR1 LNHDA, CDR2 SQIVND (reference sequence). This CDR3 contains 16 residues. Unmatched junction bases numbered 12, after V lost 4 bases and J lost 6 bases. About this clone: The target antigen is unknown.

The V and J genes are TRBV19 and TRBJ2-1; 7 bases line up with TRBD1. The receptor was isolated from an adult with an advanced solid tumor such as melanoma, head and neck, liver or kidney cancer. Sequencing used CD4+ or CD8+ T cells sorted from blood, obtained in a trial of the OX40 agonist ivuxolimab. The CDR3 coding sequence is TGTGCCAGTAGTACGACAGGGCCATCCGGGGCCAATGAGCAGTTCTTC. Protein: CASSTTGPSGANEQFF.